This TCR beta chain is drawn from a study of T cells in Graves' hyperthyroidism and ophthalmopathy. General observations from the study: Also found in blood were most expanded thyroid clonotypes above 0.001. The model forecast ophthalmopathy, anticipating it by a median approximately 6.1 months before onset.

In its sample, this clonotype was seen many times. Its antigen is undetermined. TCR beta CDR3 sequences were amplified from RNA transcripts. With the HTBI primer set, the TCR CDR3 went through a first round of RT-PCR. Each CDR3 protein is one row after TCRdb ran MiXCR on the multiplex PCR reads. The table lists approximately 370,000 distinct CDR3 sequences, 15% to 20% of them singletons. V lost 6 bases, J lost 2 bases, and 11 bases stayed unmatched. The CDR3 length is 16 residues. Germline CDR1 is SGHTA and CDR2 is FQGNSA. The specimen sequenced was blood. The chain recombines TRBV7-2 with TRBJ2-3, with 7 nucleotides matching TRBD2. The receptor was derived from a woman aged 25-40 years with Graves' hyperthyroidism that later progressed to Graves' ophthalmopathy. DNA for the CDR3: TGTGCCAGCAGTCCACCCGGGACTACCAACACAGATACGCAGTATTTT. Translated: CASSPPGTTNTDTQYF. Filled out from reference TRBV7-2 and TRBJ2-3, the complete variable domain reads GAGVSQSPSNKVTEKGKDVELRCDPISGHTALYWYRQSLGQGLEFLIYFQGNSAPDKSGLPSDRFSAERTGGSVSTLTIQRTQQEDSAVYLCASSPPGTTNTDTQYFGPGTRLTVL.